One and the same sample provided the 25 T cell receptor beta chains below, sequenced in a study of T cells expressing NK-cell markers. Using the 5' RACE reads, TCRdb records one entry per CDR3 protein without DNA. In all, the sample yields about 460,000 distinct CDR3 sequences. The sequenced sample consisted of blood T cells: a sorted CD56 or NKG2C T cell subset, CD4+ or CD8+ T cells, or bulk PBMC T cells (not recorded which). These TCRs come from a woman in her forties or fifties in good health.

The CDR3 sequence is CASSLLGPAGGPGNEQFF. The rearrangement joins TRBV5-1 to TRBJ2-1; TCRdb's assignment of TRBD2 cannot be checked, as there is no DNA. The CDR3 contains 18 residues. Germline V lookup: CDR1 SGHRS, CDR2 YFSETQ.

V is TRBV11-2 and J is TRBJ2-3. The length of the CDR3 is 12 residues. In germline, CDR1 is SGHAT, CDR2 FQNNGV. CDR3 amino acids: CASSLGVDTQYF.

This CDR3 is CSVVDRVYGYTF. The chain carries TRBV29-1 and TRBJ1-2; the D call of TRBD1 rests on TCRdb alone, since no DNA is present to check it. In germline, CDR1 is SQVTM, CDR2 ANQGSEA. This CDR3 region has 12 residues.

The chain's CDR3 is CASSLIAGVGHEQYF. The rearrangement joins TRBV5-1 to TRBJ2-7; as DNA is missing, the TRBD2 call by TCRdb cannot be tested. The CDR3 covers 15 residues. From germline, CDR1 is SGHRS and CDR2 YFSETQ.

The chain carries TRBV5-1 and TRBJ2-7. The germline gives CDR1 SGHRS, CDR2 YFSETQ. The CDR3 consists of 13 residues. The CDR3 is CASSLALAYEQYF.

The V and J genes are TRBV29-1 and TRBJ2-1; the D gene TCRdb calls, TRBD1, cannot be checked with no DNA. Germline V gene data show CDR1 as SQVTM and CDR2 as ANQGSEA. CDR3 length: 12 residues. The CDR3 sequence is CSAYLGLQGQFF.

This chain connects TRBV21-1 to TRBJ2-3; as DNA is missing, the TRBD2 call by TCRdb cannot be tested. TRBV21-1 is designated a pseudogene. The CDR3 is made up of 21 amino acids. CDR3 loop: CASSKDRKNSLAGGPPDTQYF.

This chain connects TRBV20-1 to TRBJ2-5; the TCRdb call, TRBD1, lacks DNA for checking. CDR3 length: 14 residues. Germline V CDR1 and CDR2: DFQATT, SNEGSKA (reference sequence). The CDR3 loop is CSARGVLGGETQYF.

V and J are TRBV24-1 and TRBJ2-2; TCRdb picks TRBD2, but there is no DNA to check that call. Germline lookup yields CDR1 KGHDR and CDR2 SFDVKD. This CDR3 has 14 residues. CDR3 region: CATNDSEGTGELFF.

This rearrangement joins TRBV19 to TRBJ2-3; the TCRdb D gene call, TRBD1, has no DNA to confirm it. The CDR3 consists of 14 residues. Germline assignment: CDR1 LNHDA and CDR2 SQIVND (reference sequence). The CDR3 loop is CASSIGGGADTQYF.

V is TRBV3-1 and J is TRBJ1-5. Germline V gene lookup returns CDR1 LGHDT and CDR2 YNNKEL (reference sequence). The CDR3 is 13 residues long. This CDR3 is CASSQDRGQPQHF.

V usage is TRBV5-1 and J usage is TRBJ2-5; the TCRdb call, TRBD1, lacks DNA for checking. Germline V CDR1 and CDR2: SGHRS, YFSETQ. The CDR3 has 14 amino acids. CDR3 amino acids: CASSSPRTGETQYF.

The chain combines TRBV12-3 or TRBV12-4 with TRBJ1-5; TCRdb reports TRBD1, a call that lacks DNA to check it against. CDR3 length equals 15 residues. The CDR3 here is CASGERGQGSQPQHF.

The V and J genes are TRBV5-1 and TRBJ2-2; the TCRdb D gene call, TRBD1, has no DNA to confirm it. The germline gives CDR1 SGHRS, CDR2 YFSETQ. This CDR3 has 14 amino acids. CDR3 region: CASSFLRAAGELFF.

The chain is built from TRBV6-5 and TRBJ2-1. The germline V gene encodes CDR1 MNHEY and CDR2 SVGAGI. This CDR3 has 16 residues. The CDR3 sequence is CASSYFPRSSYNEQFF.

This CDR3 is CSVRTQRETQYF. This chain connects TRBV20-1 to TRBJ2-5. The CDR3 length is 12 residues. Germline V gives CDR1 DFQATT, CDR2 SNEGSKA (reference sequence).

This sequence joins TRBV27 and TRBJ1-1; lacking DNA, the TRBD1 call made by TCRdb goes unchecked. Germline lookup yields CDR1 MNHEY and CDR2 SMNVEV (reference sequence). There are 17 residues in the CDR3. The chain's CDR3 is CASSLWDVRGLNTEAFF.

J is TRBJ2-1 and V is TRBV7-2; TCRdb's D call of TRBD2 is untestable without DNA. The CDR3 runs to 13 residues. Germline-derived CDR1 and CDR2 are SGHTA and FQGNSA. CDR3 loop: CASSRTSDNEQFF.

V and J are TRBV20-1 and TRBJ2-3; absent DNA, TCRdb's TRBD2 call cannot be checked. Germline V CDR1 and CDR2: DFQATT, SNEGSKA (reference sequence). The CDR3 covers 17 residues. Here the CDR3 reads CSALTSERPPSTDTQYF.

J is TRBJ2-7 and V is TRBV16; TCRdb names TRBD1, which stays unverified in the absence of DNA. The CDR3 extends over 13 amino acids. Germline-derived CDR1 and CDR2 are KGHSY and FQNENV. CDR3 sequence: CASSPSHSLEQYF.

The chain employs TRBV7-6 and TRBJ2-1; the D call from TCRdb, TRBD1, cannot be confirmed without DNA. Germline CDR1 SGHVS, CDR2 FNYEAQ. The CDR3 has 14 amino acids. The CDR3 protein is CASSSRTGAWEQFF.

The CDR3 sequence: CASSLRRTGADTQYF. The chain is built from TRBV5-6 and TRBJ2-3; TCRdb picks TRBD1, but there is no DNA to check that call. This CDR3 has 15 residues. Germline assignment: CDR1 SGHDT and CDR2 YYEEEE.

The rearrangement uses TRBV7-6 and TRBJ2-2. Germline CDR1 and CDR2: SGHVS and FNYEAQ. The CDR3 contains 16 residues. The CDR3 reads CASSVSGSVGTGELFF.

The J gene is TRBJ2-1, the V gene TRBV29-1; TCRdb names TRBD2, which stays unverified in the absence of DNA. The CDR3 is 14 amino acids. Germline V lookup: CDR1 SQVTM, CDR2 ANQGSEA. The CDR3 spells CSGLAGRLYNEQFF.

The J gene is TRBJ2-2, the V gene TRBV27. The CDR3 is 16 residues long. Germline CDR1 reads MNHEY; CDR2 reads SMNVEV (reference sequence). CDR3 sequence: CASSLRPPLNTGELFF.